The clone carrying this T cell receptor beta chain was found once. Its target is unknown. The assay was immunoSEQ multiplex PCR, and TCRdb's table has in-frame clones only and misses some. The table records about 460,000 clones, roughly nine tenths of them present only once. The V end lost 5 bases, the J end lost 1 base, and 15 bases lay between the germline ends. Germline lookup yields CDR1 SGHTA and CDR2 FQGNSA. The CDR3 extends over 15 amino acids. This sample was included in a study of Ad26.COV2.S vaccination and SARS-CoV-2 variants. Overall study context: Donor participated within the Ad26.COV2.S arm of the COV1001 trial.

Study-level findings and limits: Spike-specific TCR breadth was greater after Ad26.COV2.S than placebo.

The treatment is: around 19 received Ad26.COV2.S at low or high dose, single or two shots; several received placebo; per-sample allocation not given. Day 63 after the first injection of vaccine or placebo was the sampling time. The receptor was derived from a person between 18 and 59 years old who received the Ad26.COV2.S COVID-19 vaccine or a placebo. The V and J genes are TRBV7-2 and TRBJ2-7; no firm D call. Sequences were derived from peripheral blood, sampled in a trial of Ad26.COV2.S vaccine versus placebo. The CDR3 loop reads CASSLMTGDSYEQYF. The CDR3 DNA reads TGTGCCAGCAGCCTAATGACTGGGGATTCCTACGAGCAGTACTTC.